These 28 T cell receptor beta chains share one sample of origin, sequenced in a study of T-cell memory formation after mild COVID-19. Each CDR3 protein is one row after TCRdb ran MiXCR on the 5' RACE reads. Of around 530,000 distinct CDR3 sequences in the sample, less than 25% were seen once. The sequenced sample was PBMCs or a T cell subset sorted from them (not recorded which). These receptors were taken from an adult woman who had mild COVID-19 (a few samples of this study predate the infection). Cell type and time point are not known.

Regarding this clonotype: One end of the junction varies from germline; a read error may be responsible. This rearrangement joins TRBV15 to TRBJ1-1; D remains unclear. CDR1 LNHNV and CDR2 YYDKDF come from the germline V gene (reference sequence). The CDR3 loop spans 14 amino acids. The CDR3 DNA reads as TGTGCCACCAGCACAGGACTCCTGAAAACTGAAGCTTTCTTT. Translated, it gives CATSTGLLKTEAFF.

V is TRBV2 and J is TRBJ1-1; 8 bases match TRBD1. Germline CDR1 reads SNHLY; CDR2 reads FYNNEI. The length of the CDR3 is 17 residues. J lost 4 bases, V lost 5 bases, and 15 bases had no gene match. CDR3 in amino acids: CASSLTGGATLGTEAFF. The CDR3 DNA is TGTGCCAGCAGTTTAACAGGGGGAGCCACCTTAGGCACTGAAGCTTTCTTT.

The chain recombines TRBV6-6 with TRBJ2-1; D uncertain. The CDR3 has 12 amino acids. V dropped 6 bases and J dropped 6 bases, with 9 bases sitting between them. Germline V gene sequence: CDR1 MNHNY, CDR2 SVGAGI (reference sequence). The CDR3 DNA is TGTGCCAGCAGGTCTGACCCCAATGAGCAGTTCTTC. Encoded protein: CASRSDPNEQFF.

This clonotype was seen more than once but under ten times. DNA for the CDR3: TGTGCCATCAGTGACCAGACTAGGTCCAATGAGCAGTTCTTC. Translated: CAISDQTRSNEQFF. The chain recombines TRBV10-3 with TRBJ2-1; tentatively, D is TRBD2 (6 bases). Trimming cost V 3 bases and J 6 bases, with 12 bases left between them. Germline V lookup: CDR1 ENHRY, CDR2 SYGVKD. This CDR3 spans 14 amino acids.

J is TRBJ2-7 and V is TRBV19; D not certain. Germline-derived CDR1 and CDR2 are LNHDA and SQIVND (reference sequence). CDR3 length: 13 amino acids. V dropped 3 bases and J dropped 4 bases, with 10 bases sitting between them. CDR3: CASSIRTEYEQYF. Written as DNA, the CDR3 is TGTGCCAGTAGTATCCGGACGGAGTACGAGCAGTACTTC.

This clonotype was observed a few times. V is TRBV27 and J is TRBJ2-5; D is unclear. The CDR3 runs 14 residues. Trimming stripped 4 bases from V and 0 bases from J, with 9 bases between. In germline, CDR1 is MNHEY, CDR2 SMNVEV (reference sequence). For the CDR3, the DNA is TGTGCCAGCAGTTCTCCCAACGACCAAGAGACCCAGTACTTC. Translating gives CASSSPNDQETQYF.

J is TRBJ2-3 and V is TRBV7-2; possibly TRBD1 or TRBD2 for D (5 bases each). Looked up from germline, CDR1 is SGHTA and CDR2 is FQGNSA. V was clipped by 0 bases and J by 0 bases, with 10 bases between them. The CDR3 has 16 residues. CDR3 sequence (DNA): TGTGCCAGCAGCTTAGCGGGGACGCCTAGCACAGATACGCAGTATTTT. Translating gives CASSLAGTPSTDTQYF.

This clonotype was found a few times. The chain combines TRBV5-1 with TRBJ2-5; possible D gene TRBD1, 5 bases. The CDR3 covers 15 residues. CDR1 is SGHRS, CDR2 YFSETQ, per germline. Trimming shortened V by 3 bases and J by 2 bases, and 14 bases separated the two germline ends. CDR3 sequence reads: CASSSTPTVQETQYF. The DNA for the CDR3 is TGCGCCAGCAGCTCAACCCCGACAGTTCAAGAGACCCAGTACTTC.

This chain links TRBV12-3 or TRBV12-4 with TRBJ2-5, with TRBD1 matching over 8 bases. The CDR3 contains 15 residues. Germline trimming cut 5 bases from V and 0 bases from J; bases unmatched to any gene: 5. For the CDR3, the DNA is TGTGCCAGCAGTCGACGGGACAGGCACCAAGAGACCCAGTACTTC. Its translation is CASSRRDRHQETQYF.

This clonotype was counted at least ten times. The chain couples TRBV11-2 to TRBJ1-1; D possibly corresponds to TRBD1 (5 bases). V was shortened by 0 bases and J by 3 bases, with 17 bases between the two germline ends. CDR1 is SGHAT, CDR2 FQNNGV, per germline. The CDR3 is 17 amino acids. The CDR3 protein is CASSLDLGRRGDTEAFF. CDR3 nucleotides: TGTGCCAGCAGCTTAGATTTGGGCCGGCGGGGGGACACTGAAGCTTTCTTT.

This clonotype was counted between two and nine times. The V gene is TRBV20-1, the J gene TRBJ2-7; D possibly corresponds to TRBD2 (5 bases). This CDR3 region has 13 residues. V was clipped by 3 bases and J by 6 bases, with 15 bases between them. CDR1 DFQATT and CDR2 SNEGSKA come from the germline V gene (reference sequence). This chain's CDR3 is CSARREFMGEQYF. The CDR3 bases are TGCAGTGCTAGGAGGGAATTTATGGGCGAGCAGTACTTC.

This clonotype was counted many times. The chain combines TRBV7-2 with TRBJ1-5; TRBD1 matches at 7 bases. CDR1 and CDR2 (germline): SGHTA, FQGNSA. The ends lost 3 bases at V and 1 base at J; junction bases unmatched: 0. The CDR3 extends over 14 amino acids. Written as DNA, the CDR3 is TGTGCCAGCAGCTTGGACAGGAGCAATCAGCCCCAGCATTTT. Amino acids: CASSLDRSNQPQHF. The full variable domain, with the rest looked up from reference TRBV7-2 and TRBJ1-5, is GAGVSQSPSNKVTEKGKDVELRCDPISGHTALYWYRQSLGQGLEFLIYFQGNSAPDKSGLPSDRFSAERTGGSVSTLTIQRTQQEDSAVYLCASSLDRSNQPQHFGDGTRLSIL.

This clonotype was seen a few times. The CDR3 reads CATRQGNTGELFF. The DNA of the CDR3 is TGTGCCACCCGACAGGGGAACACCGGGGAGCTGTTTTTT. The gene calls are TRBV27 and TRBJ2-2; 7 bases line up with TRBD1. V was clipped by 10 bases and J by 1 base; unmatched bases: 3. This CDR3 spans 13 amino acids. Germline V gene sequence: CDR1 MNHEY, CDR2 SMNVEV (reference sequence).

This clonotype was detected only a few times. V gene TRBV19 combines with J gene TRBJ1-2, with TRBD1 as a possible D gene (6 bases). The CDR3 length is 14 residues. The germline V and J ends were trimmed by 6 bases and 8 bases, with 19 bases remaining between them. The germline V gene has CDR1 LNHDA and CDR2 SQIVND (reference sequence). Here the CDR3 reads CASRRNRELGGYTF. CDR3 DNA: TGTGCCAGTAGAAGAAACAGGGAATTAGGGGGCTACACCTTC. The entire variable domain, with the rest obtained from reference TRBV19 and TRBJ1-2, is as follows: DGGITQSPKYLFRKEGQNVTLSCEQNLNHDAMYWYRQDPGQGLRLIYYSQIVNDFQKGDIAEGYSVSREKKESFPLTVTSAQKNPTAFYLCASRRNRELGGYTFGSGTRLTVV.

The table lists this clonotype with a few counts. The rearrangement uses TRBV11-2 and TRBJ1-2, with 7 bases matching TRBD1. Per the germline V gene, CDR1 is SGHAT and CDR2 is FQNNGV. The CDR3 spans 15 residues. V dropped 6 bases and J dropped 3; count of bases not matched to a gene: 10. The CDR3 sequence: CASRNYRGRYYGYTF. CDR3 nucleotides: TGTGCCAGCAGGAACTACAGGGGCCGGTACTATGGCTACACCTTC.

CDR3 protein: CASRSGGESYNEQFF. The CDR3 DNA sequence: TGTGCCAGTAGGTCCGGGGGAGAGTCCTACAATGAGCAGTTCTTC. The V call is TRBV19, the J call TRBJ2-1, with D possibly TRBD2 on 6 matching bases. CDR3 length: 15 amino acids. The V end lost 6 bases, the J end lost 1 base, and 13 bases lay between the germline ends. Germline V CDR1 and CDR2: LNHDA, SQIVND (reference sequence).

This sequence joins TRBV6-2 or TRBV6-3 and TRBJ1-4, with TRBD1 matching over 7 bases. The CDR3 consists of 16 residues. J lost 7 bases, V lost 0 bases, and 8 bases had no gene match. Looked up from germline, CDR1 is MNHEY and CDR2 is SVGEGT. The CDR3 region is CASSYSMEQGLEKLFF. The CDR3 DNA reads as TGTGCCAGCAGTTACTCGATGGAACAGGGGCTTGAAAAACTGTTTTTT.

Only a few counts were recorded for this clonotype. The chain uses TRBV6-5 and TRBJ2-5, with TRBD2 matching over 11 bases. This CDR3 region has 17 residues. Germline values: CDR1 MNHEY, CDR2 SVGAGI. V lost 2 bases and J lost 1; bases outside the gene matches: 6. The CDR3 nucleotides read TGTGCCAGCAGTTACCTTAGCGGGAGGGTGTCCCAAGAGACCCAGTACTTC. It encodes CASSYLSGRVSQETQYF.

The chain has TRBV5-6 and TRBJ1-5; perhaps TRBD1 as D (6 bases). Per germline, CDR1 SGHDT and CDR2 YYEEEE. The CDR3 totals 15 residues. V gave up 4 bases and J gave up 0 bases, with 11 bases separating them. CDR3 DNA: TGTGCCAGCAGCCACAGGGATGGTAGCAATCAGCCCCAGCATTTT. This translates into CASSHRDGSNQPQHF. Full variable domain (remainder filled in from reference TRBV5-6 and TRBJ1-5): DAGVTQSPTHLIKTRGQQVTLRCSPKSGHDTVSWYQQALGQGPQFIFQYYEEEERQRGNFPDRFSGHQFPNYSSELNVNALLLGDSALYLCASSHRDGSNQPQHFGDGTRLSIL.

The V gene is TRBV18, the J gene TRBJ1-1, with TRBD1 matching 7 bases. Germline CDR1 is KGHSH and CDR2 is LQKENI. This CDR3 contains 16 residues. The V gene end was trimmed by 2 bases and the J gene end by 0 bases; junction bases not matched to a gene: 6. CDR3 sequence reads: CASSPRGQVMNTEAFF. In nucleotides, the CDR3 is TGTGCCAGCTCACCAAGAGGACAGGTTATGAACACTGAAGCTTTCTTT.

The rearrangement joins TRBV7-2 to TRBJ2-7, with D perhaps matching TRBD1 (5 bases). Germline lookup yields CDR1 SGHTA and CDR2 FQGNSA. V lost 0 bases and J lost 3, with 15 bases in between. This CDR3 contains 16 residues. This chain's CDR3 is CASSLAPAGAVYEQYF. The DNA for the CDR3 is TGTGCCAGCAGCTTAGCGCCGGCTGGGGCGGTCTACGAGCAGTACTTC.

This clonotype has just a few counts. CDR3 coding DNA: TGCGCCAGCAGCTTGGCCGGAGGACAGGCATACAATGAGCAGTTCTTC. Its translation: CASSLAGGQAYNEQFF. The rearrangement uses TRBV5-1 and TRBJ2-1; 7 nucleotides agree with TRBD1. V lost 0 bases and J lost 4; bases outside the gene matches: 7. Germline values: CDR1 SGHRS, CDR2 YFSETQ. The CDR3 runs to 16 residues.

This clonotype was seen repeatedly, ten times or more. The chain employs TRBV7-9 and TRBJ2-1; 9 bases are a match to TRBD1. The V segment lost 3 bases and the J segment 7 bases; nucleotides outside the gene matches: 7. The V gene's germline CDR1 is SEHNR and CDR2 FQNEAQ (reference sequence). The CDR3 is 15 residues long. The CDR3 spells CASSFGTGFRNEQFF. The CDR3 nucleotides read TGTGCCAGCAGCTTTGGGACAGGGTTTCGGAATGAGCAGTTCTTC.

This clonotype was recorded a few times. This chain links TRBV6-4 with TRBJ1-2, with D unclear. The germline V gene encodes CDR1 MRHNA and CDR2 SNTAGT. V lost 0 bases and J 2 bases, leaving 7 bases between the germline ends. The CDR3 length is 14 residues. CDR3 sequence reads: CASSDSRVNYGYTF. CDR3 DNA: TGTGCCAGCAGTGACTCGAGGGTGAACTATGGCTACACCTTC.

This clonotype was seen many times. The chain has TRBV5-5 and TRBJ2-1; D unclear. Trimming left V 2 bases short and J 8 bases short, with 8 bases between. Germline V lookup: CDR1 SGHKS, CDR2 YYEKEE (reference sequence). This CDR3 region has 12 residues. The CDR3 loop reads CASSLGWDEQFF. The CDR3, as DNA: TGTGCCAGCAGCTTAGGTTGGGATGAGCAGTTCTTC.

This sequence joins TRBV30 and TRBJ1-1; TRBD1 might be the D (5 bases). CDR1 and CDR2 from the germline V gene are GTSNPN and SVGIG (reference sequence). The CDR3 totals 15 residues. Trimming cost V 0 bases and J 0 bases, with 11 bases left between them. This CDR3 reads CAWSVAGTVNTEAFF. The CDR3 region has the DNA TGTGCCTGGAGTGTGGCAGGGACTGTGAACACTGAAGCTTTCTTT.

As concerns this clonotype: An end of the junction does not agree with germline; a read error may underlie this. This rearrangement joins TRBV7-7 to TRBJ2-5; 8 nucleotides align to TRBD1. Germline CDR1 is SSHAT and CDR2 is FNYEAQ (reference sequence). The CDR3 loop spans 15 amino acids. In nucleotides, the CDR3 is TGTGCTAGCAGTACTACAGGGGGTACCCAAGAGACCCAGTACTTC. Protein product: CASSTTGGTQETQYF.

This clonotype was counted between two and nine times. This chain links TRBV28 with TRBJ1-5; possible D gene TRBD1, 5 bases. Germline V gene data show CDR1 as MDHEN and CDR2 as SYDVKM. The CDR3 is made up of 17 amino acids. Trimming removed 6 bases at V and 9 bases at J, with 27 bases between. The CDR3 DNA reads TGTGCCAGCAGCCTACCTGGCTCGGGACGGCCTTTAAGGCCCCAGCATTTT. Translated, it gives CASSLPGSGRPLRPQHF.